This T cell receptor (beta chain) was observed in a study of T-cell reconstitution after alpha-beta-depleted transplantation in children (TCRdb year 2016). Turning to the overall study: T-cell immune reconstitution after TCRalphabeta/CD19-depleted allogeneic hematopoietic cell transplantation in children was quantitatively tracked in the study by means of TCR repertoire profiling.

This clonotype was picked up a small number of times. The antigen it recognizes is unknown. There are no base qualities to consult, and no much larger clone falls within one base. Library preparation employed PCR. TCRdb lists the instrument as Illumina HiSeq 2500. Molecular barcoding was employed in the preparation of TCR libraries, with unique molecular identifiers being used to normalize TCRbeta repertoire quantification. TCRdb itself trimmed the public reads at Q25 with fastp, ran MiXCR and retained productive beta chains. Rows with a matching CDR3 protein are joined into one entry that keeps the most common DNA and genes. For this sample the table gives about 580,000 distinct CDR3 sequences, of which 20% to 25% were detected only once. The ten largest clonotypes hold less than 15% of the sample. What the research found in general, with its limitations: The frequencies of hyperexpanded clones fell over the following months, and after one year, T-cell counts and TCRbeta diversity were mostly attributed to newly produced T cells. In some patients, the high TCRbeta diversity seen at day 60 was put down to recipient T cells and intrathymic progenitors that had survived conditioning. The apparently early recovery of alphabetaT-cell counts about two months after transplant reportedly depended on only several hundred rapidly expanded clones that came from non-depleted graft cells.

According to the study, the label for this sample's treatment or condition signals: allogeneic hematopoietic cell transplantation with graft depleted of TCRalphabeta T cells and CD19 B cells. TCRalphabeta/CD19-depleted allogeneic hematopoietic cell grafts were given to the transplant recipients, all of whom were children. This TCR was recovered from a boy younger than two who had a stem cell transplant for acute myeloid leukemia, so the T cells may come from the graft donor. The sample here was PBMCs, mostly from graft donor cells, taken 360 days after TCRalphabeta/CD19-depleted stem cell transplant.

The sequenced DNA: TGCAGCGTCGTGGGGCTTGATGGGACAGTCAGCTCCTACGAGCAGTACTTC. It is translated as CSVVGLDGTVSSYEQYF. The chain joins TRBV29-1 to TRBJ2-7; 7 central bases correspond to TRBD1. The CDR3 contains 17 residues, cysteine and phenylalanine counted. The read is trimmed to its CDR3 DNA, 51 bases read in frame from base 1. Trimmed from V: 6 bases; trimmed from J: 0 bases; junction bases lacking a gene match: 17. CDR1 SQVTM and CDR2 ANQGSEA are derived from the germline V gene.